The 27 T cell receptor beta chains below were found in one sample sequenced in a study of blood T cell repertoires in COVID-19. The data were produced by immunoSEQ multiplex PCR, yet TCRdb's version contains in-frame clones alone and is incomplete. The sample includes tens of thousands of clones, about 86% seen only once; the top ten take approximately 17%. Sequencing was performed on peripheral blood. Receptors were obtained from a man older than 75 in a cohort sampled during active COVID-19.

This chain uses TRBV27 with TRBJ2-3; possibly TRBD2 for D (5 bases). In germline, CDR1 is MNHEY, CDR2 SMNVEV (reference sequence). The CDR3 has 16 amino acids. Trimming took 2 bases from V and 0 from J, leaving 12 bases between them. The CDR3 DNA sequence: TGTGCCAGCAGTTTACTTCCGGGGTGGAGCACAGATACGCAGTATTTT. It is translated as CASSLLPGWSTDTQYF.

The chain recombines TRBV7-2 with TRBJ1-2; 7 bases map to TRBD1. After removal of 4 bases from V and 6 bases from J, the junction contained 5 bases not matched to a gene. The CDR3 loop spans 13 amino acids. Per the germline V gene, CDR1 is SGHTA and CDR2 is FQGNSA. The CDR3 nucleotides are TGTGCCAGCAGCTCGAGGGGGCGGCATGGCTACACCTTC. It yields the protein CASSSRGRHGYTF.

The chain carries TRBV12-3 or TRBV12-4 and TRBJ1-1; no clear D. The CDR3 has 13 residues. The V end was cut by 3 bases, the J end by 0 bases, with 5 bases between. The CDR3 region has the DNA TGTGCCAGCAGTTTTCAGGTGAACACTGAAGCTTTCTTT. It is translated as CASSFQVNTEAFF.

This chain links TRBV5-1 with TRBJ2-1; D may be TRBD2 (7 bases). Germline assignment: CDR1 SGHRS and CDR2 YFSETQ. The ends were cut back, 4 bases at V and 5 bases at J, with 16 bases in the middle. This CDR3 has 15 amino acids. CDR3 bases: TGCGCCAGCAGCCCGGCAACGGGGGGCGACAATGAGCAGTTCTTC. It yields the protein CASSPATGGDNEQFF.

This clone appeared a single time. The chain has TRBV6-5 and TRBJ2-1, with D maybe TRBD1 (5 bases). The CDR3 spans 15 residues. The V end lost 0 bases, the J end lost 4 bases, and 10 bases lay between the germline ends. CDR1 and CDR2 from the germline V gene are MNHEY and SVGAGI. The CDR3 coding sequence is TGTGCCAGCAGTTACTCAAGGCAGGGATACAATGAGCAGTTCTTC. It translates to CASSYSRQGYNEQFF.

CDR3 nucleotide sequence: TGTGCCAGCAGCACGAGGGGCACAGATACGCAGTATTTT. Protein: CASSTRGTDTQYF. This chain connects TRBV12-3 or TRBV12-4 to TRBJ2-3; D might be TRBD2 (5 bases). V shed 6 bases and J shed 1 base, with 8 bases lying between them. This CDR3 region has 13 residues.

This clone was observed a single time. The chain is built from TRBV3-1 (or the pseudogene TRBV3-2) and TRBJ2-7, with 9 bases aligning to TRBD1. Germline lookup yields CDR1 LGHDT and CDR2 YNNKEL (reference sequence). The trim removed 3 bases at V and 6 bases at J, leaving 6 bases unmatched. The CDR3 totals 14 residues. CDR3 protein: CASSHPTGGGEQYF. In DNA, the CDR3 is TGTGCCAGCAGCCATCCCACAGGGGGCGGCGAGCAGTACTTC.

This chain links TRBV7-7 with TRBJ2-5; 7 bases match TRBD1. Looked up from germline, CDR1 is SSHAT and CDR2 is FNYEAQ (reference sequence). The CDR3 extends over 14 amino acids. V gave up 5 bases and J gave up 4 bases; unmatched junction bases: 7. This CDR3 is CASSQGTEAETQYF. In DNA form, the CDR3 reads TGTGCCAGCAGCCAAGGGACAGAAGCAGAGACCCAGTACTTC.

This clone was counted only a few times. Here the CDR3 DNA reads TGTGCCAGCAGCGGGGGACAGTACCAAGAGACCCAGTACTTC. It yields the protein CASSGGQYQETQYF. The V and J genes are TRBV5-5 and TRBJ2-5; 7 nucleotides line up with TRBD1. Germline loops: CDR1 SGHKS, CDR2 YYEKEE (reference sequence). The CDR3 covers 14 residues. V lost 4 bases, J lost 0 bases, and 3 bases stayed unmatched.

The chain is built from TRBV28 and TRBJ1-1; no clear D. CDR1 and CDR2 from the germline V gene are MDHEN and SYDVKM. The CDR3 contains 11 residues. Trimming cost V 7 bases and J 5 bases, with 8 bases left between them. CDR3 coding DNA: TGTGCCAGCATCACACAGACTGAAGCTTTCTTT. The encoded protein is CASITQTEAFF.

This rearrangement joins TRBV3-1 (or the pseudogene TRBV3-2) to TRBJ2-5, with TRBD2 matching over 9 bases. The CDR3 is 19 amino acids. Germline CDR1 and CDR2: LGHDT and YNNKEL (reference sequence). V lost 1 base to trimming and J lost 4 bases; unmatched junction nucleotides: 16. The CDR3: CASSQALGLAGPYRETQYF. CDR3 in DNA: TGTGCCAGCAGCCAAGCCCTCGGGCTAGCGGGGCCCTATCGAGAGACCCAGTACTTC.

The CDR3 region has the DNA TGTGCCAGCAGCGGTGCGGGACAGCACTCTGGAAACACCATATATTTT. The encoded protein is CASSGAGQHSGNTIYF. The gene calls are TRBV5-4 and TRBJ1-3; 7 positions match TRBD1. CDR1 and CDR2 (germline): SGHNT, YYREEE (reference sequence). The V and J ends lost 4 bases and 0 bases, in that order; junction bases with no gene match: 7. CDR3 length equals 16 residues.

The table lists this clone with a count of one. This chain connects TRBV19 to TRBJ2-5; TRBD1 agrees at 9 bases. The CDR3 sequence is 15 residues long. Per germline, CDR1 LNHDA and CDR2 SQIVND (reference sequence). V was clipped by 4 bases and J by 5 bases; unmatched bases: 8. This chain's CDR3 is CASSTRTGVGETQYF. The CDR3 DNA is TGTGCCAGTAGTACCCGGACAGGGGTGGGGGAGACCCAGTACTTC.

V is TRBV25-1 and J is TRBJ1-2; D may be TRBD1 (5 bases). The CDR3 sequence is 11 residues long. Germline V lookup: CDR1 MGHDK, CDR2 SYGVNS. V lost 8 bases and J lost 7, with 11 bases in between. As DNA, the CDR3 is TGTGCCAGCCGACAGTATGTTGGCTACACCTTC. It translates to CASRQYVGYTF.

The chain uses TRBV2 and TRBJ2-3, with 7 bases aligning to TRBD1. Germline CDR1 is SNHLY and CDR2 is FYNNEI. The CDR3 covers 14 residues. V was pared by 5 bases and J by 1 base, with 3 bases of the junction left unmatched. CDR3 DNA: TGTGCCAGCAGTCAAGGGACAGGCACAGATACGCAGTATTTT. Its translation is CASSQGTGTDTQYF.

The V call is TRBV7-2, the J call TRBJ1-1, with a tentative D call TRBD1 (5 bases). The ends were cut back, 6 bases at V and 4 bases at J, with 9 bases in the middle. Germline V lookup: CDR1 SGHTA, CDR2 FQGNSA. This CDR3 is built from 12 residues. In DNA form, the CDR3 reads TGTGCCAGCAGGGCCCAGGGCACTGAAGCTTTCTTT. It yields the protein CASRAQGTEAFF.

The chain recombines TRBV14 with TRBJ1-1; TRBD1 aligns across 8 bases. CDR1 is SGHDN, CDR2 FVKESK, per germline. The CDR3 loop spans 14 amino acids. V shed 5 bases, J shed 0 bases, and the junction held 2 bases outside the gene matches. The chain's CDR3 is CASSSDRVNTEAFF. The CDR3 bases are TGTGCCAGCAGCTCGGACAGGGTGAACACTGAAGCTTTCTTT.

The chain links TRBV7-9 to TRBJ2-7; 8 nucleotides agree with TRBD1. The CDR3 is 12 residues long. Germline V CDR1 and CDR2: SEHNR, FQNEAQ (reference sequence). With V trimmed by 5 bases and J by 9 bases, 6 bases remained unmatched. The chain's CDR3 is CASSADRVWQYF. CDR3 bases: TGTGCCAGCAGCGCGGACAGGGTTTGGCAGTACTTC.

V and J are TRBV19 and TRBJ2-7; TRBD1 agrees at 7 bases. CDR1 LNHDA and CDR2 SQIVND come from the germline V gene (reference sequence). CDR3 length equals 14 residues. With V trimmed by 5 bases and J by 7 bases, 11 bases remained unmatched. CDR3 coding DNA: TGTGCCAGTAGTCCCGGACAGGCGGTCTGGGAGCAGTACTTC. Residues: CASSPGQAVWEQYF.

The J gene is TRBJ2-2, the V gene TRBV5-3; maybe TRBD2 (6 bases). TRBV5-3 is classed as an ORF, of uncertain function. The V end lost 6 bases, the J end lost 12 bases, and 15 bases lay between the germline ends. This CDR3 is 12 amino acids long. CDR3 in amino acids: CARNMKAGKLFF. CDR3 in DNA: TGTGCCAGAAATATGAAGGCGGGGAAGCTGTTTTTT.

The chain couples TRBV3-1 (or the pseudogene TRBV3-2) to TRBJ2-3; 7 bases map to TRBD2. Germline loops: CDR1 LGHDT, CDR2 YNNKEL (reference sequence). The CDR3 has 16 amino acids. The V segment lost 0 bases and the J segment 1 base; nucleotides outside the gene matches: 4. The DNA of the CDR3 is TGTGCCAGCAGCCAAGATCCCAGCGGGGGCACAGATACGCAGTATTTT. This gives the protein CASSQDPSGGTDTQYF.

The chain links TRBV5-4 to TRBJ1-2, with D possibly being TRBD1 (6 bases). The V and J ends lost 3 bases and 4 bases respectively, with 16 bases between them. The germline V gene has CDR1 SGHNT and CDR2 YYREEE (reference sequence). This CDR3 comprises 15 residues. CDR3 nucleotides: TGTGCCAGCAGCTCGCCCACAGGGATCGCCTATGGCTACACCTTC. It encodes CASSSPTGIAYGYTF.

This chain joins TRBV11-2 and TRBJ2-5; D is perhaps TRBD1 (6 bases). Germline CDR1 reads SGHAT; CDR2 reads FQNNGV. The CDR3 has 14 amino acids. Trimming removed 3 bases at V and 4 bases at J, with 12 bases between. CDR3 loop: CASSFAGARETQYF. The CDR3, as DNA: TGTGCCAGCAGCTTTGCAGGGGCACGAGAGACCCAGTACTTC.

This clone was counted a single time. The V and J genes are TRBV7-9 and TRBJ2-1, with D possibly being TRBD1 (6 bases). The CDR3 spans 14 residues. The V and J ends lost 3 bases and 5 bases respectively, with 11 bases between them. Germline assignment: CDR1 SEHNR and CDR2 FQNEAQ (reference sequence). The CDR3 bases are TGTGCCAGCAGCTTCAGGGGCAGGGACAATGAGCAGTTCTTC. This gives the protein CASSFRGRDNEQFF.

CDR3 sequence: CASSRLAGGPIRHNEQFF. The CDR3 region has the DNA TGTGCCAGTAGTAGGCTAGCGGGGGGGCCGATTCGCCACAATGAGCAGTTCTTC. The rearrangement links TRBV19 to TRBJ2-1; 12 bases fit TRBD2. This CDR3 is built from 18 residues. The V segment lost 4 bases and the J segment 5 bases; nucleotides outside the gene matches: 12. The germline gives CDR1 LNHDA, CDR2 SQIVND (reference sequence).

This clone appeared a few times. The J gene is TRBJ1-3, the V gene TRBV18; D ambiguous. The CDR3 has 13 amino acids. V was pared by 3 bases and J by 0 bases, with 3 bases between. Germline values: CDR1 KGHSH, CDR2 LQKENI. CDR3 protein: CASSPFSGNTIYF. As DNA, the CDR3 is TGTGCCAGCTCACCCTTCTCTGGAAACACCATATATTTT.

This rearrangement joins TRBV7-2 to TRBJ2-2; TRBD2 matches at 7 bases. With 7 bases clipped from V and 1 base from J, the junction kept 3 bases outside the gene matches. The CDR3 spans 14 residues. Germline V gives CDR1 SGHTA, CDR2 FQGNSA. The CDR3 DNA follows: TGTGCCAGCACCACGGGGGGGAACACCGGGGAGCTGTTTTTT. Translation gives CASTTGGNTGELFF.